The 32 T cell receptor beta chains below were found in one sample sequenced in a study of CD8 T cells in Susac syndrome. Random hexamers were used to reverse transcribe roughly 0.5 to 1 ug of RNA. TCRdb called the immunoSEQ multiplex PCR reads again in MiXCR, with one record for every CDR3 protein. The sample lists about 110,000 distinct CDR3 sequences; about 96% were seen once. Source material: CD4+ T cells from PBMCs. The receptors stem from a human donor in good health.

This clonotype was seen once. CDR3 nucleotide sequence: TGTGCCAGCAGTTGGACAGGGGAGAACTACGAGCAGTACTTC. Translation gives CASSWTGENYEQYF. The chain couples TRBV12-3 or TRBV12-4 to TRBJ2-7; the match to TRBD1 covers 9 bases. The V segment lost 4 bases and the J segment 3 bases; nucleotides outside the gene matches: 4. The CDR3 contains 14 residues.

This clonotype has a single count. The rearrangement uses TRBV20-1 and TRBJ2-7; D might be TRBD2 (7 bases). The V and J ends lost 5 bases and 5 bases respectively, with 19 bases between them. The CDR3 spans 14 residues. Germline V lookup: CDR1 DFQATT, CDR2 SNEGSKA (reference sequence). The CDR3 region is CSASGVRGGDEQYF. CDR3 nucleotide sequence: TGCAGTGCTTCTGGTGTTAGGGGGGGGGACGAGCAGTACTTC.

V gene TRBV25-1 combines with J gene TRBJ1-2; D perhaps matches TRBD1 (5 bases). Deletions cut 3 bases from V and 4 bases from J, with 12 bases between. This CDR3 region has 14 residues. The germline gives CDR1 MGHDK, CDR2 SYGVNS. The DNA of the CDR3 is TGTGCCAGCAGTGAGAATTTGGACATCTATGGCTACACCTTC. Protein: CASSENLDIYGYTF.

The chain couples TRBV12-3 or TRBV12-4 to TRBJ2-7, with 14 bases matching TRBD2. CDR3 length: 17 amino acids. V was clipped by 6 bases and J by 5 bases; unmatched bases: 12. The CDR3 coding sequence is TGTGCCAGCAGGCGGACTAGCGGGGGGTCTTTCCCCCACGAGCAGTACTTC. Amino acids: CASRRTSGGSFPHEQYF.

The chain combines TRBV12-3 or TRBV12-4 with TRBJ2-4, with D perhaps matching TRBD2 (6 bases). The CDR3 covers 13 residues. Trimming cost V 5 bases and J 7 bases, with 12 bases left between them. Here the CDR3 DNA reads TGTGCCAGCAGTGTCGCTGGAGGGAACATTCAGTACTTC. It yields the protein CASSVAGGNIQYF.

This chain joins TRBV2 and TRBJ2-2; TRBD1 matches 9 bases. This CDR3 spans 13 amino acids. CDR1 and CDR2 (germline): SNHLY, FYNNEI. Trimming removed 6 bases from V and 6 bases from J; junction bases left unmatched: 2. The CDR3 DNA is TGTGCCAGCAGACAGGGGGCGGCCGGGGAGCTGTTTTTT. It encodes CASRQGAAGELFF.

V is TRBV20-1 and J is TRBJ2-4; 8 positions agree with TRBD1. V lost 5 bases to trimming and J lost 3 bases; unmatched junction nucleotides: 9. The germline V gene encodes CDR1 DFQATT and CDR2 SNEGSKA (reference sequence). The CDR3 is 15 amino acids. The CDR3 region is CSAPSDREGKNIQYF. CDR3 sequence (DNA): TGCAGTGCTCCTTCGGACAGGGAAGGCAAAAACATTCAGTACTTC.

The V gene is TRBV30, the J gene TRBJ2-5; 7 positions agree with TRBD1. CDR1 GTSNPN and CDR2 SVGIG come from the germline V gene (reference sequence). CDR3 length equals 14 residues. Trimming took 2 bases from V and 5 from J; bases not matched to a gene: 8. CDR3 in DNA: TGTGCCTGGAGTTCCTGGACAGGTTTGGAGACCCAGTACTTC. Translating gives CAWSSWTGLETQYF.

This chain connects TRBV5-4 to TRBJ2-5, with 9 bases aligning to TRBD2. This CDR3 contains 17 residues. Germline assignment: CDR1 SGHNT and CDR2 YYREEE (reference sequence). V lost 4 bases to trimming and J lost 5 bases; unmatched junction nucleotides: 15. The CDR3 DNA follows: TGTGCCAGCAGCCCCCCAAGGGCGGGGGGGAGTAAGGAGACCCAGTACTTC. Protein sequence: CASSPPRAGGSKETQYF.

The V call is TRBV6-5, the J call TRBJ2-2; no clear D gene. CDR3 size: 14 residues. Trimming removed 7 bases from V and 4 bases from J, with 13 bases in between. The V gene's germline CDR1 is MNHEY and CDR2 SVGAGI. DNA for the CDR3: TGTGCCAGCACTCTGAGACCCGGCACCGGGGAGCTGTTTTTT. This encodes CASTLRPGTGELFF.

This clonotype was detected only once. This chain joins TRBV4-1 and TRBJ2-7; TRBD1 might be the D (5 bases). The CDR3 spans 14 residues. The V and J ends lost 3 bases and 3 bases respectively, with 12 bases between them. Germline V lookup: CDR1 MGHRA, CDR2 YSYEKL. CDR3 protein: CASSQGQEYYEQYF. In nucleotides, the CDR3 is TGCGCCAGCAGCCAGGGGCAGGAATACTACGAGCAGTACTTC.

The chain links TRBV28 to TRBJ1-2, with D unresolved. V was clipped by 5 bases and J by 4 bases, with 8 bases between them. Per the germline V gene, CDR1 is MDHEN and CDR2 is SYDVKM. The CDR3 has 12 residues. The CDR3 sequence: CASSPDGYGYTF. CDR3 bases: TGTGCCAGCAGTCCCGACGGCTATGGCTACACCTTC.

The chain recombines TRBV12-3 or TRBV12-4 with TRBJ2-7; D tentatively reads TRBD1 or TRBD2 (5 bases each). Trimming shortened V by 5 bases and J by 2 bases, and 10 bases separated the two germline ends. The CDR3 length is 13 residues. The CDR3: CASSPGPPYEQYF. CDR3 bases: TGTGCCAGCAGTCCGGGACCTCCCTACGAGCAGTACTTC.

This clonotype was seen just once. J is TRBJ2-4 and V is TRBV27; D is ambiguous. V lost 7 bases to trimming and J lost 6 bases, with 13 bases between them. The CDR3 length is 13 residues. From germline, CDR1 is MNHEY and CDR2 SMNVEV (reference sequence). This CDR3 reads CASMTIPGNIQYF. CDR3 sequence (DNA): TGTGCCAGCATGACAATCCCGGGAAACATTCAGTACTTC.

The chain links TRBV7-6 to TRBJ2-5; no definite D call. The CDR3 is 13 residues long. Germline lookup yields CDR1 SGHVS and CDR2 FNYEAQ. Between the trimmed V and J ends, which lost 5 bases and 5 bases, there was a span of 12 bases. CDR3 coding DNA: TGTGCCAGCAGCCCAGGTCCTCTGGAGACCCAGTACTTC. Its translation is CASSPGPLETQYF.

The J gene is TRBJ2-5, the V gene TRBV20-1; D remains unclear. This CDR3 is built from 11 residues. The germline V gene encodes CDR1 DFQATT and CDR2 SNEGSKA (reference sequence). With 3 bases removed from V and 5 bases from J, the gap between germline ends came to 7 bases. The CDR3 reads CSARLGETQYF. CDR3 sequence (DNA): TGCAGTGCTAGGTTGGGGGAGACCCAGTACTTC.

In its sample, this clonotype was seen once. The chain carries TRBV5-1 and TRBJ2-7; TRBD1 aligns across 9 bases. The CDR3 has 15 residues. The germline V gene encodes CDR1 SGHRS and CDR2 YFSETQ. J gave up 2 bases and V 3 bases, and 6 bases lay outside the gene matches. The CDR3 coding sequence is TGCGCCAGCAGCTGGGGACAGGGCGTTGCCTACGAGCAGTACTTC. It encodes CASSWGQGVAYEQYF.

The rearrangement links TRBV29-1 to TRBJ1-1; D gene uncertain. This CDR3 spans 12 amino acids. CDR1 is SQVTM and CDR2 is ANQGSEA in the germline V gene. Between the trimmed V and J ends, which lost 2 bases and 11 bases, there was a span of 15 bases. The CDR3 spells CSVELGGSSAFF. CDR3 coding DNA: TGCAGCGTTGAATTAGGAGGGAGCAGCGCTTTCTTT. Full variable domain (outside the CDR3, taken from reference TRBV29-1 and TRBJ1-1): SAVISQKPSRDICQRGTSLTIQCQVDSQVTMMFWYRQQPGQSLTLIATANQGSEATYESGFVIDKFPISRPNLTFSTLTVSNMSPEDSSIYLCSVELGGSSAFFGQGTRLTVV.

This CDR3 reads CASSLDTDTQYF. The CDR3 DNA follows: TGTGCCAGCAGCTTGGACACAGATACGCAGTATTTT. This chain connects TRBV7-2 to TRBJ2-3; D ambiguous. V lost 3 bases to trimming and J lost 2 bases, with 3 bases between them. This CDR3 contains 12 residues. Germline V gene lookup returns CDR1 SGHTA and CDR2 FQGNSA.

The chain joins TRBV3-1 to TRBJ1-4, with TRBD1 matching over 12 bases. There are 15 residues in the CDR3. Per the germline V gene, CDR1 is LGHDT and CDR2 is YNNKEL (reference sequence). V shed 6 bases, J shed 8 bases, and the junction held 7 bases outside the gene matches. CDR3 sequence (DNA): TGTGCCAGCAGTCCCCGGGACAGGGGGCGAGAAAAACTGTTTTTT. Translated, it gives CASSPRDRGREKLFF.

Here the CDR3 reads CASSERRGLQGEAFF. The CDR3, as DNA: TGTGCCAGCAGTGAGCGTCGCGGCTTACAAGGTGAAGCTTTCTTT. This chain uses TRBV6-4 with TRBJ1-1; D ambiguous. The V end was cut by 3 bases, the J end by 7 bases, with 18 bases between. The CDR3 consists of 15 residues. Germline-derived CDR1 and CDR2 are MRHNA and SNTAGT.

J is TRBJ2-7 and V is TRBV28, with D possibly TRBD1 on 6 matching bases. V lost 6 bases and J lost 3, with 18 bases in between. Germline CDR1 reads MDHEN; CDR2 reads SYDVKM. This CDR3 has 15 amino acids. The CDR3 region is CASRLGGSFGYEQYF. CDR3 nucleotides: TGTGCCAGCAGACTTGGGGGCTCCTTCGGCTACGAGCAGTACTTC.

V gene TRBV7-9 combines with J gene TRBJ2-5; 10 positions match TRBD2. Germline V CDR1 and CDR2: SEHNR, FQNEAQ (reference sequence). J was trimmed by 1 base and V by 3 bases; bases with no gene match: 2. This CDR3 region has 15 residues. In DNA form, the CDR3 reads TGTGCCAGCAGCTTGGCTAGCGGGGGCCAAGAGACCCAGTACTTC. It codes for CASSLASGGQETQYF.

V is TRBV20-1 and J is TRBJ2-7; D perhaps matches TRBD1 (6 bases). The germline V gene encodes CDR1 DFQATT and CDR2 SNEGSKA (reference sequence). Between the trimmed V and J ends, which lost 6 bases and 3 bases, there was a span of 15 bases. The CDR3 length is 13 residues. DNA for the CDR3: TGCAGTGCCCGTGGGCAGGGGAACTACGAGCAGTACTTC. Translation: CSARGQGNYEQYF.

This clonotype was counted a single time. CDR3 loop: CASSDINSNQPQHF. The CDR3 DNA reads as TGTGCCAGCAGTGATATAAATAGCAATCAGCCCCAGCATTTT. The V call is TRBV2, the J call TRBJ1-5, with D unclear. The V end lost 3 bases, the J end lost 0 bases, and 6 bases lay between the germline ends. The germline V gene encodes CDR1 SNHLY and CDR2 FYNNEI. The CDR3 extends over 14 amino acids.

This chain links TRBV6-1 with TRBJ2-1; D ambiguous. The V gene's germline CDR1 is MNHNS and CDR2 SASEGT. Trimming removed 6 bases from V and 4 bases from J, with 19 bases in between. This CDR3 contains 16 residues. The CDR3 reads CASSQNTRPSYNEQFF. DNA of the CDR3: TGTGCCAGCAGCCAAAATACCCGTCCGAGTTACAATGAGCAGTTCTTC.

V is TRBV7-2 and J is TRBJ2-3; 9 bases line up with TRBD2. Germline assignment: CDR1 SGHTA and CDR2 FQGNSA. V trimming: 5 bases; J trimming: 2 bases; junction bases outside the gene matches: 5. This CDR3 is built from 15 residues. The CDR3 DNA sequence: TGTGCCAGCAGCCAAACTAGCGGGCCCACAGATACGCAGTATTTT. This codes for CASSQTSGPTDTQYF.

This chain joins TRBV5-6 and TRBJ2-1; perhaps TRBD1 as D (5 bases). With 1 base removed from V and 4 bases from J, the gap between germline ends came to 15 bases. CDR1 is SGHDT and CDR2 is YYEEEE in the germline V gene. This CDR3 has 16 amino acids. DNA of the CDR3: TGTGCCAGCAGCTTGCTTGCTCCCGCAGGGTACAATGAGCAGTTCTTC. Translated, it gives CASSLLAPAGYNEQFF.

This chain joins TRBV6-2 or TRBV6-3 and TRBJ2-5, with D unclear. The V end was cut by 0 bases, the J end by 0 bases, with 8 bases between. This CDR3 contains 15 residues. Germline loops: CDR1 MNHEY, CDR2 SVGEGT. The CDR3 is CASSYSISYQETQYF. CDR3 in DNA: TGTGCCAGCAGTTACTCGATCTCCTACCAAGAGACCCAGTACTTC.

Points on this clonotype: The junction does not match germline at one end; this may be a read error. The chain employs TRBV6-1 and TRBJ2-3; 8 nucleotides match TRBD2. Germline V gives CDR1 MNHNS, CDR2 SASEGT. This CDR3 contains 16 residues. Here the CDR3 DNA reads TGTGCCAGCAGTAAAGCGGCGGGAGGACCCCGAGATACGCAGTATTTT. Protein product: CASSKAAGGPRDTQYF.

The chain employs TRBV7-3 and TRBJ2-7; 13 nucleotides align to TRBD2. This CDR3 has 14 amino acids. Trimming took 2 bases from V and 5 from J; bases not matched to a gene: 0. From germline, CDR1 is SGHTA and CDR2 FQGTGA. CDR3 sequence (DNA): TGTGCCAGCAGCTTAGGACTAGCGGGAGACGAGCAGTACTTC. Translation: CASSLGLAGDEQYF. Filled out from reference TRBV7-3 and TRBJ2-7, the complete variable domain reads GAGVSQTPSNKVTEKGKYVELRCDPISGHTALYWYRQSLGQGPEFLIYFQGTGAADDSGLPNDRFFAVRPEGSVSTLKIQRTERGDSAVYLCASSLGLAGDEQYFGPGTRLTVT.

This chain joins TRBV23-1 and TRBJ2-6, with 7 bases aligning to TRBD1. TRBV23-1 is flagged as an ORF with uncertain function. V was pared by 9 bases and J by 2 bases, with 10 bases of the junction left unmatched. This CDR3 is built from 16 residues. DNA for the CDR3: TGCGCCAGAGTACAGGGGTTAGGGGCTGGGGCCAACGTCCTGACTTTC. Its protein product is CARVQGLGAGANVLTF.